Listed below are T cell receptor beta chains from one sample, sequenced in a study of blood T cell repertoires in COVID-19. This table comes from immunoSEQ multiplex PCR, and its TCRdb copy is limited to in-frame clones, with some not included. This table holds 140,000 to 150,000 clones, over 75% found once. Input material: PBMCs or T cells enriched from blood (not recorded which). All receptors derive from a woman aged 30 to 39 with acute COVID-19. Both conserved end residues are part of each CDR3. The order of the fields is V gene, CDR3 length, J gene, clone size, D gene, CDR3 protein, CDR3 DNA. D genes are given only for firm matches. For some rows the clone size is stated as once, few or many, or as a class when expanded; others skip it.

>TRBV7-2|16|TRBJ2-3|-|TRBD2
CASSLALAGATDTQYF
TGTGCCAGCAGCTTAGCGCTAGCGGGAGCCACAGATACGCAGTATTTT
>TRBV27|13|TRBJ1-2|-|-
CASSSRTGDGYTF
TGTGCCAGCAGTTCCCGTACAGGTGATGGCTACACCTTC
>TRBV5-1|14|TRBJ1-2|-|-
CASSLEPGVYGYTF
TGCGCCAGCAGCTTGGAACCAGGGGTCTATGGCTACACCTTC
>TRBV18|14|TRBJ2-5|few|-
CASSLMDGGKTQYF
TGTGCCAGCTCACTCATGGACGGAGGGAAGACCCAGTACTTC
>TRBV7-7|14|TRBJ2-1|-|-
CASSLGAGDNEQFF
TGTGCTAGCAGCTTAGGGGCAGGGGACAATGAGCAGTTCTTC
>TRBV12-3/TRBV12-4|13|TRBJ1-1|-|-
CASSLATGTEAFF
TGTGCCAGCAGCCTAGCCACAGGGACTGAAGCTTTCTTT
>TRBV6-5|15|TRBJ2-3|few|-
CASSQTRWSADTQYF
TGTGCCAGCAGTCAGACTAGATGGTCCGCAGATACGCAGTATTTT
>TRBV6-5|15|TRBJ1-1|-|TRBD1
CASNFYQGARTEAFF
TGTGCCAGCAACTTCTACCAGGGGGCGCGCACTGAAGCTTTCTTT
>TRBV7-2|16|TRBJ2-7|few|-
CASSLMPSSPSYEQYF
TGTGCCAGCAGCTTAATGCCGAGTTCTCCCTCCTACGAGCAGTACTTC
>TRBV27|15|TRBJ1-5|-|TRBD1
CASSPGQGLNQPQHF
TGTGCCAGCAGTCCCGGACAGGGGTTAAATCAGCCCCAGCATTTT
>TRBV19|15|TRBJ2-7|once|TRBD1
CASSASLSGGSEQYF
TGTGCCAGTAGTGCCTCCCTCTCAGGGGGCAGCGAGCAGTACTTC